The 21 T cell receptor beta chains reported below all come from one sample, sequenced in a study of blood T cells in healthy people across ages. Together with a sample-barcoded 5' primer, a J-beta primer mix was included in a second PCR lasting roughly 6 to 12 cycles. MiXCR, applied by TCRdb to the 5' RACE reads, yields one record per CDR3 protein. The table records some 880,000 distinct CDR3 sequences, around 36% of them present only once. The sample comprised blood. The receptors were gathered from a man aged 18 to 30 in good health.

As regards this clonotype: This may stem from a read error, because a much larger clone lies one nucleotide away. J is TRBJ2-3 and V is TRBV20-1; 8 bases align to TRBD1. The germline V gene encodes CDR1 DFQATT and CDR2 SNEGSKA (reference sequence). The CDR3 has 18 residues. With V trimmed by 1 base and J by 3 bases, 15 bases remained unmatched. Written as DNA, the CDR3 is TGCAGTGCTAGAGGGACCTCTCTCGGACAGGGTGCGACAGATACGCAGTATTTT. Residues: CSARGTSLGQGATDTQYF.

The CDR3 DNA reads TGTGCCAGCAGCCAAGAAGGTAGCAGCAATGAGCAGTTCTTC. The encoded protein is CASSQEGSSNEQFF. This chain uses TRBV3-1 with TRBJ2-1; D is uncertain. The V gene's germline CDR1 is LGHDT and CDR2 YNNKEL (reference sequence). Trimming took off 0 bases at V and 6 bases at J, with 9 bases between the two ends. There are 14 residues in the CDR3.

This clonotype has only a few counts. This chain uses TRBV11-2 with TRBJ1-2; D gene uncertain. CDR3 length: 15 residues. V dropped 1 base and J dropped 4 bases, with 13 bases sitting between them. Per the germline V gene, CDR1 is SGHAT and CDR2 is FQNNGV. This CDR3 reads CASSLGRSVVYGYTF. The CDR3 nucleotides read TGTGCCAGCAGCTTAGGGCGGTCCGTTGTCTATGGCTACACCTTC.

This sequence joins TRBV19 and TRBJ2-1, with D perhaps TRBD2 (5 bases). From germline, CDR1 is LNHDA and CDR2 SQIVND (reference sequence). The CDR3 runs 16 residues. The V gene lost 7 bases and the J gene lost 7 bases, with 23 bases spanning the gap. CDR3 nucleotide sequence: TGTGCCAGTACCCCCCTTAGACGGGGAAAGTTGAATGAGCAGTTCTTC. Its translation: CASTPLRRGKLNEQFF. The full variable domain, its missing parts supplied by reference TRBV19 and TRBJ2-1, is DGGITQSPKYLFRKEGQNVTLSCEQNLNHDAMYWYRQDPGQGLRLIYYSQIVNDFQKGDIAEGYSVSREKKESFPLTVTSAQKNPTAFYLCASTPLRRGKLNEQFFGPGTRLTVL.

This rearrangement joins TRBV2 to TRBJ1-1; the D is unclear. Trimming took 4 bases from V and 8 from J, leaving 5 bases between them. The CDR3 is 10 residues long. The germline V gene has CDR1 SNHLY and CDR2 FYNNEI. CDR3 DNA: TGTGCCAGCAGTGCCAGGGAAGCTTTCTTT. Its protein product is CASSAREAFF.

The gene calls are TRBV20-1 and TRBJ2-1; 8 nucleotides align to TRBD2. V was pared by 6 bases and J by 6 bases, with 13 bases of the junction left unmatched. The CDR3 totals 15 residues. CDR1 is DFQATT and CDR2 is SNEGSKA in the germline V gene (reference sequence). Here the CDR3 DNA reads TGCAGTGCCCCTCGAGTTGGCGGGGGGCGCAATGAGCAGTTCTTC. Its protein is CSAPRVGGGRNEQFF.

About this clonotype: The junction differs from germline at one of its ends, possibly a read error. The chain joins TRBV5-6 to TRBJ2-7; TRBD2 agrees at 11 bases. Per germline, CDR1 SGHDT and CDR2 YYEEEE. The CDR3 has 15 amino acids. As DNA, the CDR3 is TGTGCCAGTAGCTCCCCGGGACTAGCGGACCACGAGCAGTACTTC. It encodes CASSSPGLADHEQYF.

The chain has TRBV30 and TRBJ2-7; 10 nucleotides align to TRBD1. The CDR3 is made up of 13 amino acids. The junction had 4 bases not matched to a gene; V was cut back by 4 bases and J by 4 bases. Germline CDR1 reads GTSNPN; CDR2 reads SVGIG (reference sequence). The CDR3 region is CAWTGQGGYEQYF. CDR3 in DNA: TGTGCCTGGACCGGACAGGGGGGATACGAGCAGTACTTC. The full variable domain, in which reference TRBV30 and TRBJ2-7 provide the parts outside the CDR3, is SQTIHQWPATLVQPVGSPLSLECTVEGTSNPNLYWYRQAAGRGLQLLFYSVGIGQISSEVPQNLSASRPQDRQFILSSKKLLLSDSGFYLCAWTGQGGYEQYFGPGTRLTVT.

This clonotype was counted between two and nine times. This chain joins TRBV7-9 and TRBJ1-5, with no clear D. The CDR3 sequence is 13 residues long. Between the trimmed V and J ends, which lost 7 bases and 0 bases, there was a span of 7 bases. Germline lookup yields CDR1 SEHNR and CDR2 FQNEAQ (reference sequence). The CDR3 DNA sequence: TGTGCCAGCACCACAAATAGCAATCAGCCCCAGCATTTT. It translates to CASTTNSNQPQHF.

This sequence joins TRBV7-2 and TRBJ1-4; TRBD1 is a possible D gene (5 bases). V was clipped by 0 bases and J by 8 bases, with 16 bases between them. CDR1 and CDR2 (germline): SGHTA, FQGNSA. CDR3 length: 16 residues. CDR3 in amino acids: CASSLALTDSGEKLFF. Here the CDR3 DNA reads TGTGCCAGCAGCTTAGCGCTGACAGACTCTGGCGAAAAACTGTTTTTT.

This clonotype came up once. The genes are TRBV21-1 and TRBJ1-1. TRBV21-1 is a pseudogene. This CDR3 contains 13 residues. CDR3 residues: CASSRLEDTEAFF. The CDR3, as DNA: TGTGCCAGCAGCAGGTTGGAGGACACTGAAGCTTTTTTT.

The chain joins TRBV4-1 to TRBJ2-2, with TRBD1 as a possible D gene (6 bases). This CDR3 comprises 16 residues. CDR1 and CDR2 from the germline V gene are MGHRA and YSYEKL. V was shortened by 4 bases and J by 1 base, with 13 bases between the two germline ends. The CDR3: CASSPRQDVNTGELFF. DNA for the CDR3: TGCGCCAGCAGCCCACGACAGGATGTGAACACCGGGGAGCTGTTTTTT.

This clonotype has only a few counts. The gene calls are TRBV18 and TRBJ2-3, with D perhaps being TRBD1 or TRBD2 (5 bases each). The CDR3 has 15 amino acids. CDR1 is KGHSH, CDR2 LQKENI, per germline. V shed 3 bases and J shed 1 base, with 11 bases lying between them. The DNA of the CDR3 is TGTGCCAGCTCACCGATCCGGGACGGCACAGATACGCAGTATTTT. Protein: CASSPIRDGTDTQYF. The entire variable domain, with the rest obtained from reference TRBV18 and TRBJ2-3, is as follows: NAGVMQNPRHLVRRRGQEARLRCSPMKGHSHVYWYRQLPEEGLKFMVYLQKENIIDESGMPKERFSAEFPKEGPSILRIQQVVRGDSAAYFCASSPIRDGTDTQYFGPGTRLTVL.

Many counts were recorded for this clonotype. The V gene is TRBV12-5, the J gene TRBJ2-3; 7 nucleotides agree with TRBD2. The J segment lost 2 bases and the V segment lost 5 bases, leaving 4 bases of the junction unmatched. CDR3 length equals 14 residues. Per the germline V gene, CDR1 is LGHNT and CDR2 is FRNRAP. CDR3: CASGTGTTTDTQYF. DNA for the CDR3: TGTGCTAGTGGTACTGGGACTACCACAGATACGCAGTATTTT.

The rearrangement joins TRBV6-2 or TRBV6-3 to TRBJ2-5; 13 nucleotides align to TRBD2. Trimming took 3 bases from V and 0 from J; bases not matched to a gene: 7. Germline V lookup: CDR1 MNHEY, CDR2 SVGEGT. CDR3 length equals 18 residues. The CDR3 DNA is TGTGCCAGCAGTTATAGACTAGCGGGGGGCGGGTACCAAGAGACCCAGTACTTC. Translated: CASSYRLAGGGYQETQYF.

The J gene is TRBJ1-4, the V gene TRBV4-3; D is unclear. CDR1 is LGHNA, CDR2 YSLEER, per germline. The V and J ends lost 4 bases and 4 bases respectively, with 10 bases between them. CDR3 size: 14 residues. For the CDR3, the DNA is TGCGCCAGCAGCCGCTCTTGGGGTAATGAAAAACTGTTTTTT. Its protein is CASSRSWGNEKLFF.

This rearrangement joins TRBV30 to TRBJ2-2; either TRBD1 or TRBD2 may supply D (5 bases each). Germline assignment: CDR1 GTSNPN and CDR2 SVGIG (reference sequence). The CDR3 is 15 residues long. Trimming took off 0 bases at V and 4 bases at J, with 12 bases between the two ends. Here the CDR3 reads CAWSVPGRVTGELFF. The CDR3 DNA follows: TGTGCCTGGAGTGTCCCGGGACGCGTCACCGGGGAGCTGTTTTTT.

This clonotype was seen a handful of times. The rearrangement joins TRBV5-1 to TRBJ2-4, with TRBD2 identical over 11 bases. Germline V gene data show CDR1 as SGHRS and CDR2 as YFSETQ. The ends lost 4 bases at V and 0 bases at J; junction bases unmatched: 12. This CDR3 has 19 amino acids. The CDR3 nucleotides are TGCGCCAGCAGCGTCGGACTAGCGGGCTCTATAGTAGCCAAAAACATTCAGTACTTC. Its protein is CASSVGLAGSIVAKNIQYF.

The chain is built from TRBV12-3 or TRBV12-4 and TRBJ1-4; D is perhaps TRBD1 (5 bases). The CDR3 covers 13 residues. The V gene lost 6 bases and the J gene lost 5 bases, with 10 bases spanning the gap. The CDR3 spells CASSRDSNEKLFF. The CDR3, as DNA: TGTGCCAGCAGCCGCGACAGCAATGAAAAACTGTTTTTT.

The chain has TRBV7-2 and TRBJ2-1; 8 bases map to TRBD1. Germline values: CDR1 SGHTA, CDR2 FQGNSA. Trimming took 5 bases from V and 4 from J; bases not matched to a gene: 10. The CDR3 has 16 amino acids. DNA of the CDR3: TGTGCCAGCAGCAAACTCGGACAGGGTCTATACAATGAGCAGTTCTTC. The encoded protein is CASSKLGQGLYNEQFF.

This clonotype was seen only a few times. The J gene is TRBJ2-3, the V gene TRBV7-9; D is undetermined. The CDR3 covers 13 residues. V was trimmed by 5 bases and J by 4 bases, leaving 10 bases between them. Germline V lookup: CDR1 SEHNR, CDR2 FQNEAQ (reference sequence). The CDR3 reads CASSDGAADTQYF. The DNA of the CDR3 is TGTGCCAGCAGCGACGGCGCGGCAGATACGCAGTATTTT.